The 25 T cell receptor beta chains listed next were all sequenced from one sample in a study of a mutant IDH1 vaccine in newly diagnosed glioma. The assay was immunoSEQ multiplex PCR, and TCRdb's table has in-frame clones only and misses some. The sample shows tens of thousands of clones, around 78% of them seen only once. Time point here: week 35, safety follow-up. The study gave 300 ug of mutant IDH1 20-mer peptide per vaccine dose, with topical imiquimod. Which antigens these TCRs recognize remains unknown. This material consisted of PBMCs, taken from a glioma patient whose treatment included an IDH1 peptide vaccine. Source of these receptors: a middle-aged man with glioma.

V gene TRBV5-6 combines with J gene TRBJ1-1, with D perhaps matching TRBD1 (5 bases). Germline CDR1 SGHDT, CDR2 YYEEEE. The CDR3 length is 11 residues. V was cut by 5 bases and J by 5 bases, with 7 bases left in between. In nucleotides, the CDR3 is TGTGCCAGCAGTGGGGGGACTGAAGCTTTCTTT. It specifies CASSGGTEAFF.

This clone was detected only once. The CDR3 sequence is CASSPQGASYEQYF. CDR3 in DNA: TGTGCCAGCAGTCCACAGGGGGCGTCCTACGAGCAGTACTTC. This chain uses TRBV6-5 with TRBJ2-7; 9 bases match TRBD1. This CDR3 contains 14 residues. Trimming removed 5 bases from V and 1 base from J; junction bases left unmatched: 3. CDR1 MNHEY and CDR2 SVGAGI come from the germline V gene.

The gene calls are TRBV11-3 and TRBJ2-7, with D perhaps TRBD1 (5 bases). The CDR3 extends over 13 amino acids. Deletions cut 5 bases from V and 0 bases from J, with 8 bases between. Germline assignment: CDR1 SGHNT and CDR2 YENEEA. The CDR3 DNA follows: TGTGCCAGCAGCCCCGACAGCTCCTACGAGCAGTACGTC. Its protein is CASSPDSSYEQYV.

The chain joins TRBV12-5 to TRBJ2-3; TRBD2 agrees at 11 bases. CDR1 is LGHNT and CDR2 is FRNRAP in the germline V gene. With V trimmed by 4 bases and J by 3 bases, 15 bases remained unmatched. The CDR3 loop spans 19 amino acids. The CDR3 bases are TGTGCTAGTGGTTGGGGTCGGCTAGCGGGAGGAGGTCAAACAGATACGCAGTATTTT. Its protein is CASGWGRLAGGGQTDTQYF.

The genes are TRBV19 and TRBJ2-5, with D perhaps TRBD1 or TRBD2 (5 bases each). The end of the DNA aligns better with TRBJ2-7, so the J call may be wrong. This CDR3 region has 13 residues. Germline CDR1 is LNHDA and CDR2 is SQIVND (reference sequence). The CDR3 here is CASSRDVGYEQYF. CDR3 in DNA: TGTGCCAGTAGCAGGGACGTTGGCTACGAGCAGTACTTC.

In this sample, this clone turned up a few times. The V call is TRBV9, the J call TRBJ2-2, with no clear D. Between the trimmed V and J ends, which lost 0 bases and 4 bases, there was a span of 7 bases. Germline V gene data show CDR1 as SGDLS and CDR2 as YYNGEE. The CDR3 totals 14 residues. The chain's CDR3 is CASSVVIGTGELFF. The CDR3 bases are TGTGCCAGCAGCGTAGTAATCGGCACCGGGGAGCTGTTTTTT. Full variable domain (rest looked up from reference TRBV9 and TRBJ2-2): DSGVTQTPKHLITATGQRVTLRCSPRSGDLSVYWYQQSLDQGLQFLIQYYNGEERAKGNILERFSAQQFPDLHSELNLSSLELGDSALYFCASSVVIGTGELFFGEGSRLTVL.

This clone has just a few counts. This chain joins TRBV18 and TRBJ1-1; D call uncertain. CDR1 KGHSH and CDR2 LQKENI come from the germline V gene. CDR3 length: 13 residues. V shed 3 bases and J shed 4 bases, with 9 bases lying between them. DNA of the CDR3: TGTGCCAGCTCACCGTCCAGTGTCACTGAAGCTTTCTTT. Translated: CASSPSSVTEAFF.

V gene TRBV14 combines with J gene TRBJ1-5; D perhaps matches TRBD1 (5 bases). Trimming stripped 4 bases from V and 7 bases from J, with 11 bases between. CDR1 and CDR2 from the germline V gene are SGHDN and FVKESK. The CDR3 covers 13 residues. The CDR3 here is CASSRQGGQPQHF. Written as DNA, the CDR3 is TGTGCCAGCAGCCGGCAGGGAGGGCAGCCCCAGCATTTT.

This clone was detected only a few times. The CDR3 DNA follows: TGTGCCAGCAGCGTAGGAGCATGGAGGGGCTACACCTTC. Protein product: CASSVGAWRGYTF. The rearrangement links TRBV9 to TRBJ1-2; D remains ambiguous. The V gene lost 0 bases and the J gene lost 8 bases, with 11 bases spanning the gap. Germline CDR1 SGDLS, CDR2 YYNGEE. The CDR3 loop spans 13 amino acids.

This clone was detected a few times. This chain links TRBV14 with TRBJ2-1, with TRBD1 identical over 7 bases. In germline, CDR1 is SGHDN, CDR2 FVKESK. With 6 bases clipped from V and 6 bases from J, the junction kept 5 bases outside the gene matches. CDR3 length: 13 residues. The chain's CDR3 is CASRSTGSNEQFF. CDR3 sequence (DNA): TGTGCCAGCAGGTCGACAGGGAGCAATGAGCAGTTCTTC.

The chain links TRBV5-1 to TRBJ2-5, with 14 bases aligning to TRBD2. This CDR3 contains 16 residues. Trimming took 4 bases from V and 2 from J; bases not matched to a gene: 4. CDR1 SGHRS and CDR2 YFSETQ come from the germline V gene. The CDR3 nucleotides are TGCGCCAGCAGCGTCAGACTAGCGGGAGGGCAAGAGACCCAGTACTTC. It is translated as CASSVRLAGGQETQYF.

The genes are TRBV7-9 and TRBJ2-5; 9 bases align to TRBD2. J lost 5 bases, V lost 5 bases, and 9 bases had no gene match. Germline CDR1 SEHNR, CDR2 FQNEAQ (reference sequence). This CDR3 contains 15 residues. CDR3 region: CASSIGTSWGETQYF. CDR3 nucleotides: TGTGCCAGCAGCATAGGGACTAGCTGGGGCGAGACCCAGTACTTC.

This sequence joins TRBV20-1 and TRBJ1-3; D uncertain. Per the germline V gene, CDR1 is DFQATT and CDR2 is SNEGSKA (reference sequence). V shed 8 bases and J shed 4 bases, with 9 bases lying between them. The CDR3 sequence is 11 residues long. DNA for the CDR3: TGCAGTACACGAACCGGAAACACCATATATTTT. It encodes CSTRTGNTIYF.

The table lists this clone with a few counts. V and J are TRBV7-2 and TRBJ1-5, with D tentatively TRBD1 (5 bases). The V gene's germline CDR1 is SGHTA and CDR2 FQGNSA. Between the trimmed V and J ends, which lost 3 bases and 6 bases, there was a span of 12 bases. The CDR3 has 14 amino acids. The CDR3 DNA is TGTGCCAGCAGCTTGACAGCTCACGCTCAGCCCCAGCATTTT. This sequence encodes CASSLTAHAQPQHF.

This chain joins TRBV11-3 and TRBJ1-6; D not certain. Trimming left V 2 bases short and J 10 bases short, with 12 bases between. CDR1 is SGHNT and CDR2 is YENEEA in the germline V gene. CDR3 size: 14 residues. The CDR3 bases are TGTGCCAGCAGCTTATACGGGAGTCCCTCACCCCTCCACTTT. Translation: CASSLYGSPSPLHF.

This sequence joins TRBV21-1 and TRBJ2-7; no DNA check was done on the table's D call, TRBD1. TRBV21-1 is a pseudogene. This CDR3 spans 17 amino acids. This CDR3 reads CASSKRFGQRLTYEQYF. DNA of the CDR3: TGTGCCAGCAGCAAACGATTTGGACAGAGATTAACCTACGAGCAGTACTTC.

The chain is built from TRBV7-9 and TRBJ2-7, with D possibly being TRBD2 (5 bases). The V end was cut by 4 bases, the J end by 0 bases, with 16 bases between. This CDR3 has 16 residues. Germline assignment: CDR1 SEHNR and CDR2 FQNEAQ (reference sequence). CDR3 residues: CASSSSFTSFSYEQYF. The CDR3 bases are TGTGCCAGCAGCTCCTCCTTTACTAGTTTCTCCTACGAGCAGTACTTC.

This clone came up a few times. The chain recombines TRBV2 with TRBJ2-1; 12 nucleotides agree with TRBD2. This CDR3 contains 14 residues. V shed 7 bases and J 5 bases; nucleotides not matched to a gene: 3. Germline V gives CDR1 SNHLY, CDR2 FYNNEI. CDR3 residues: CASMWTSGNNEQFF. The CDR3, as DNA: TGTGCCAGCATGTGGACTAGCGGGAACAATGAGCAGTTCTTC.

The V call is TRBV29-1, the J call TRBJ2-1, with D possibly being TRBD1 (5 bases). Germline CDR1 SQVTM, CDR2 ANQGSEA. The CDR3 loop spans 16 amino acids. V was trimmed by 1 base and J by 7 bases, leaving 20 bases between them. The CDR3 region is CSVEVARVDLWNEQFF. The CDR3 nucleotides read TGCAGCGTTGAAGTCGCCAGGGTAGACCTTTGGAATGAGCAGTTCTTC.

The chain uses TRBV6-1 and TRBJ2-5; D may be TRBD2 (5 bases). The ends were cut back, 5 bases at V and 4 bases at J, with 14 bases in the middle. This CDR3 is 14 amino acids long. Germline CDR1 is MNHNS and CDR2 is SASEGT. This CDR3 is CASSKDRGGETQYF. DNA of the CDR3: TGTGCCAGCAGTAAGGACCGCGGAGGAGAGACCCAGTACTTC.

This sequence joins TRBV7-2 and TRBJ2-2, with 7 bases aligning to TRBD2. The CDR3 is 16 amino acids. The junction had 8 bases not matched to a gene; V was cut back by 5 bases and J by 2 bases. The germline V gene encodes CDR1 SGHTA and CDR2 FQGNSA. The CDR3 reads CASSGRAGFNTGELFF. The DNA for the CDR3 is TGTGCCAGCAGCGGAAGAGCGGGATTTAACACCGGGGAGCTGTTTTTT. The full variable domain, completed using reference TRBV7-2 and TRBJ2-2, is GAGVSQSPSNKVTEKGKDVELRCDPISGHTALYWYRQSLGQGLEFLIYFQGNSAPDKSGLPSDRFSAERTGGSVSTLTIQRTQQEDSAVYLCASSGRAGFNTGELFFGEGSRLTVL.

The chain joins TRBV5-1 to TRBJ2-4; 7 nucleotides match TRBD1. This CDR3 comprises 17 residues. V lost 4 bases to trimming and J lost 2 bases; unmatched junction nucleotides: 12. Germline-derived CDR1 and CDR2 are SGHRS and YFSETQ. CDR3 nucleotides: TGCGCCAGCAGCCCCGGACAGGACGCCCTATCCAAAAACATTCAGTACTTC. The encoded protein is CASSPGQDALSKNIQYF.

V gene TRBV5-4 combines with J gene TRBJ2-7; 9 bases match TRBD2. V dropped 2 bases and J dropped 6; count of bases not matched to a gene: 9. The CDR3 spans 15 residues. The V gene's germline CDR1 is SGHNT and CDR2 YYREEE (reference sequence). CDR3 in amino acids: CASSLDQGLAGEQYF. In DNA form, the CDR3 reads TGTGCCAGCAGCTTAGATCAGGGACTAGCTGGCGAGCAGTACTTC.

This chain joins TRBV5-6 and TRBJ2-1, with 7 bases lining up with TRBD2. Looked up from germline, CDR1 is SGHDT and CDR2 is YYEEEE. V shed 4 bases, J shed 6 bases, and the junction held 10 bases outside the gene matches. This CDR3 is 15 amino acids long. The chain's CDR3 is CASSGGAGRSNEQFF. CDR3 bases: TGTGCCAGCAGCGGTGGAGCGGGAAGGTCCAATGAGCAGTTCTTC.

The CDR3 is CSVAYGGKETQYF. The DNA for the CDR3 is TGCAGCGTTGCATACGGTGGAAAAGAGACCCAGTACTTC. This chain connects TRBV29-1 to TRBJ2-5; D is ambiguous. Germline loops: CDR1 SQVTM, CDR2 ANQGSEA. The V end was cut by 4 bases, the J end by 3 bases, with 12 bases between. The CDR3 consists of 13 residues.